Below, 19 T cell receptor beta chains from the same sample are listed, as sequenced in a study of a mutant IDH1 vaccine in newly diagnosed glioma. The data were produced by immunoSEQ multiplex PCR, yet TCRdb's version contains in-frame clones alone and is incomplete. The sample includes 45,000 to 65,000 clones, roughly 80% seen only once; the top ten take roughly 19%. Time point: baseline, week 1 (first vaccination visit). Treatment specified: pre-vaccination baseline after standard-of-care therapy. The sample consisted of PBMCs, taken from a glioma patient treated with radiotherapy, temozolomide or both. The receptors were sampled from a man younger than 35 with glioma.

The V call is TRBV10-3, the J call TRBJ2-7; maybe TRBD2 (6 bases). Germline-derived CDR1 and CDR2 are ENHRY and SYGVKD. CDR3 size: 13 residues. The V and J ends lost 10 bases and 0 bases respectively, with 13 bases between them. In DNA form, the CDR3 reads TGTGCCACCAAAGACGGGAGCTCCTACGAGCAGTACTTC. Protein: CATKDGSSYEQYF.

The rearrangement uses TRBV30 and TRBJ1-2; tentative D call: TRBD1 (6 bases). Germline values: CDR1 GTSNPN, CDR2 SVGIG (reference sequence). Trimming left V 6 bases short and J 8 bases short, with 16 bases between. The CDR3 consists of 12 residues. Here the CDR3 reads CACQTTGFGYTF. The DNA for the CDR3 is TGTGCCTGCCAGACTACAGGGTTCGGCTACACCTTC.

The chain recombines TRBV5-1 with TRBJ1-4; 8 positions agree with TRBD1. V was pared by 8 bases and J by 4 bases, with 10 bases of the junction left unmatched. The CDR3 covers 15 residues. Germline loops: CDR1 SGHRS, CDR2 YFSETQ. The CDR3 region has the DNA TGCGCCAGTGCTACCACAGGGGGGTATAATGAAAAACTGTTTTTT. Its translation: CASATTGGYNEKLFF.

This sequence joins TRBV5-1 and TRBJ2-4, with D uncertain. Looked up from germline, CDR1 is SGHRS and CDR2 is YFSETQ. V lost 0 bases and J lost 1, with 5 bases in between. This CDR3 is built from 14 residues. The CDR3 protein is CASSLDLAKNIQYF. CDR3 sequence (DNA): TGCGCCAGCAGCTTGGACTTGGCCAAAAACATTCAGTACTTC.

The chain employs TRBV7-6 and TRBJ2-1, with D possibly matching TRBD2 (5 bases). The germline CDR1 and CDR2 sequences are SGHVS and FNYEAQ. The V gene lost 3 bases and the J gene lost 5 bases, with 11 bases spanning the gap. This CDR3 has 14 amino acids. DNA for the CDR3: TGTGCCAGCAGCTTTCGAGGGCCCAACAATGAGCAGTTCTTC. It encodes CASSFRGPNNEQFF.

The J gene is TRBJ2-4, the V gene TRBV9; D may be TRBD1 (5 bases). V was clipped by 4 bases and J by 7 bases, with 15 bases between them. The germline V gene has CDR1 SGDLS and CDR2 YYNGEE. The CDR3 length is 14 residues. The CDR3: CASSPGANPNIQYF. In nucleotides, the CDR3 is TGTGCCAGCAGCCCTGGGGCTAACCCCAACATTCAGTACTTC.

In its sample, this clone was seen a few times. CDR3 bases: TGTGCCAGCAGCTGGGGACAGGGCATGAACACTGAAGCTTTCTTT. Translation: CASSWGQGMNTEAFF. This rearrangement joins TRBV5-6 to TRBJ1-1; 9 nucleotides line up with TRBD1. The V segment lost 3 bases and the J segment 0 bases; nucleotides outside the gene matches: 3. Per the germline V gene, CDR1 is SGHDT and CDR2 is YYEEEE. CDR3 length equals 15 residues.

CDR3 residues: CASSIITGTGNYGYTF. The CDR3 DNA sequence: TGTGCCAGTAGTATTATTACCGGGACAGGGAACTATGGCTACACCTTC. This chain links TRBV19 with TRBJ1-2; 9 bases line up with TRBD1. J was trimmed by 2 bases and V by 3 bases; bases with no gene match: 7. Germline V gene lookup returns CDR1 LNHDA and CDR2 SQIVND (reference sequence). The CDR3 is 16 amino acids.

CDR3 bases: TGTGCCAGCAGCTTAAAAGTAGAAGCCCAAGAGACCCAGTACTTC. Residues: CASSLKVEAQETQYF. This chain joins TRBV7-9 and TRBJ2-5; D unresolved. Germline values: CDR1 SEHNR, CDR2 FQNEAQ (reference sequence). This CDR3 has 15 amino acids. The ends were cut back, 2 bases at V and 1 base at J, with 11 bases in the middle.

The chain employs TRBV6-1 and TRBJ1-1; D uncertain. V shed 7 bases and J shed 1 base, with 13 bases lying between them. CDR3 length: 14 residues. Germline CDR1 reads MNHNS; CDR2 reads SASEGT. The CDR3 coding sequence is TGTGCCAGCATGTCACGCGGTACGAACACTGAAGCTTTCTTT. It yields the protein CASMSRGTNTEAFF.

V gene TRBV5-6 combines with J gene TRBJ1-2; 7 nucleotides align to TRBD1. Germline V gene data show CDR1 as SGHDT and CDR2 as YYEEEE. The CDR3 extends over 14 amino acids. The V segment lost 4 bases and the J segment 3 bases; nucleotides outside the gene matches: 6. CDR3 sequence: CASSVDRVDYGYTF. CDR3 DNA: TGTGCCAGCAGCGTTGACAGGGTGGACTATGGCTACACCTTC.

The V and J genes are TRBV27 and TRBJ1-4; 8 bases map to TRBD1. The CDR3 loop spans 16 amino acids. With V trimmed by 0 bases and J by 7 bases, 7 bases remained unmatched. Germline loops: CDR1 MNHEY, CDR2 SMNVEV (reference sequence). CDR3 nucleotide sequence: TGTGCCAGCAGTTTATCTGGGCAGGGGGCACGTGAAAAACTGTTTTTT. Translating gives CASSLSGQGAREKLFF.

This chain links TRBV2 with TRBJ2-2, with D tentatively TRBD2 (6 bases). In germline, CDR1 is SNHLY, CDR2 FYNNEI. This CDR3 spans 16 amino acids. Trimming took off 4 bases at V and 6 bases at J, with 18 bases between the two ends. CDR3 residues: CASSGRGLKSSGELFF. DNA of the CDR3: TGTGCCAGCAGTGGGAGGGGCCTAAAAAGTTCCGGGGAGCTGTTTTTT.

This sequence joins TRBV19 and TRBJ2-1; perhaps TRBD2 as D (5 bases). Trimming took 6 bases from V and 9 from J, leaving 18 bases between them. The CDR3 covers 14 residues. Germline loops: CDR1 LNHDA, CDR2 SQIVND (reference sequence). In nucleotides, the CDR3 is TGTGCCAGTAGCCTGATCGGGATTTCCCGTGAGCAGTTCTTC. Amino acids: CASSLIGISREQFF. Filled out from reference TRBV19 and TRBJ2-1, the complete variable domain reads DGGITQSPKYLFRKEGQNVTLSCEQNLNHDAMYWYRQDPGQGLRLIYYSQIVNDFQKGDIAEGYSVSREKKESFPLTVTSAQKNPTAFYLCASSLIGISREQFFGPGTRLTVL.

The chain combines TRBV10-3 with TRBJ2-7; possible D gene TRBD1, 6 bases. The V end lost 10 bases, the J end lost 2 bases, and 18 bases lay between the germline ends. Germline CDR1 is ENHRY and CDR2 is SYGVKD. The CDR3 is 14 amino acids. CDR3 sequence (DNA): TGTGCCACTCAGGGGTTCCAAGATACCTACGAGCAGTACTTC. It specifies CATQGFQDTYEQYF.

The rearrangement uses TRBV2 and TRBJ2-1; maybe TRBD2 (6 bases). CDR3 length: 10 amino acids. Trimming took 6 bases from V and 13 from J, leaving 10 bases between them. Germline V CDR1 and CDR2: SNHLY, FYNNEI. CDR3 bases: TGTGCCAGCAGGGAGGGACTTCAGTTCTTC. Residues: CASREGLQFF.

CDR3 in amino acids: CASSQDRARGAEQYF. The CDR3 coding sequence is TGCGCCAGCAGCCAAGATCGGGCTAGGGGCGCCGAGCAGTACTTC. This chain joins TRBV4-3 and TRBJ2-7, with D perhaps matching TRBD1 (5 bases). The CDR3 covers 15 residues. The germline CDR1 and CDR2 sequences are LGHNA and YSLEER. Trimming left V 0 bases short and J 6 bases short, with 15 bases between.

CDR3: CSASQTSGPQETQYF. DNA of the CDR3: TGCAGCGCCTCCCAGACTAGCGGGCCGCAAGAGACCCAGTACTTC. V is TRBV29-1 and J is TRBJ2-5, with 10 bases lining up with TRBD2. V lost 7 bases to trimming and J lost 2 bases; unmatched junction nucleotides: 10. Germline CDR1 reads SQVTM; CDR2 reads ANQGSEA. The CDR3 is 15 residues long.

The chain links TRBV7-9 to TRBJ1-5; unclear D gene. The CDR3 totals 14 residues. The ends were cut back, 0 bases at V and 4 bases at J, with 7 bases in the middle. Per the germline V gene, CDR1 is SEHNR and CDR2 is FQNEAQ (reference sequence). The CDR3 protein is CASSLAPLNQPQHF. The CDR3 DNA reads TGTGCCAGCAGCTTAGCCCCCCTTAATCAGCCCCAGCATTTT. Using reference TRBV7-9 and TRBJ1-5 for the parts outside the CDR3, the full variable domain is DTGVSQNPRHKITKRGQNVTFRCDPISEHNRLYWYRQTLGQGPEFLTYFQNEAQLEKSRLLSDRFSAERPKGSFSTLEIQRTEQGDSAMYLCASSLAPLNQPQHFGDGTRLSIL.